The 25 T cell receptor beta chains in this list originate from one sample, sequenced in a study of blood T cell repertoires in COVID-19. The method was immunoSEQ multiplex PCR; TCRdb's version includes in-frame clones alone and lacks a portion of them. In the table there are roughly 310,000 clones, roughly 88% of which are singletons. The material sequenced was peripheral blood. The receptors were gathered from a woman between 50 and 59 years old with active or convalescent COVID-19.

As concerns this clone: The identical CDR3 is also encoded by other nucleotide sequences in the sample. The V and J genes are TRBV7-3 and TRBJ1-1, with TRBD1 as a possible D gene (5 bases). CDR1 SGHTA and CDR2 FQGTGA come from the germline V gene. The CDR3 is made up of 13 amino acids. The V and J ends lost 6 bases and 1 base respectively, with 9 bases between them. The CDR3, as DNA: TGTGCCAGCAGTCTAGGACAGAACACTGAAGCTTTCTTT. Protein product: CASSLGQNTEAFF.

The chain is built from TRBV27 and TRBJ1-3; 8 bases fit TRBD1. The CDR3 is 15 amino acids. V shed 5 bases, J shed 2 bases, and the junction held 5 bases outside the gene matches. From germline, CDR1 is MNHEY and CDR2 SMNVEV (reference sequence). CDR3 loop: CASSLQGGPGNTIYF. The CDR3, as DNA: TGTGCCAGCAGTCTACAGGGGGGACCTGGAAACACCATATATTTT.

This chain joins TRBV5-4 and TRBJ2-3; 10 bases agree with TRBD2. The CDR3 extends over 15 amino acids. The ends lost 2 bases at V and 5 bases at J; junction bases unmatched: 5. Germline-derived CDR1 and CDR2 are SGHNT and YYREEE (reference sequence). CDR3 DNA sequence: TGTGCCAGCAGCTTCTTTTCTAGCGGGGGAGATACGCAGTATTTT. Protein product: CASSFFSSGGDTQYF.

The rearrangement joins TRBV5-1 to TRBJ1-4; 7 bases match TRBD1. Looked up from germline, CDR1 is SGHRS and CDR2 is YFSETQ. With 1 base clipped from V and 10 bases from J, the junction kept 7 bases outside the gene matches. The length of the CDR3 is 14 residues. CDR3: CASSLRAGGLKLFF. DNA for the CDR3: TGCGCCAGCAGCTTGAGGGCAGGGGGACTAAAACTGTTTTTT.

The V gene is TRBV7-2, the J gene TRBJ1-5; perhaps TRBD1 as D (5 bases). V dropped 4 bases and J dropped 5 bases, with 9 bases sitting between them. Germline CDR1 SGHTA, CDR2 FQGNSA. The CDR3 runs to 13 residues. CDR3 sequence reads: CASSSDRYQPQHF. The CDR3 nucleotides read TGTGCCAGCAGCTCCGACAGATATCAGCCCCAGCATTTT. The full variable domain, in which reference TRBV7-2 and TRBJ1-5 provide the parts outside the CDR3, is GAGVSQSPSNKVTEKGKDVELRCDPISGHTALYWYRQSLGQGLEFLIYFQGNSAPDKSGLPSDRFSAERTGGSVSTLTIQRTQQEDSAVYLCASSSDRYQPQHFGDGTRLSIL.

This clone was observed a single time. This sequence joins TRBV28 and TRBJ1-3; the D gene is possibly TRBD1 (5 bases). V was trimmed by 5 bases and J by 4 bases, leaving 24 bases between them. The CDR3 contains 18 residues. The germline CDR1 and CDR2 sequences are MDHEN and SYDVKM. The CDR3 DNA reads as TGTGCCAGCAGTCTACCAGGGAATAGTTACCGGGCGGGAAACACCATATATTTT. Translation gives CASSLPGNSYRAGNTIYF.

The rearrangement links TRBV3-1 (or the pseudogene TRBV3-2) to TRBJ1-1; TRBD1 agrees at 8 bases. J was trimmed by 4 bases and V by 3 bases; bases with no gene match: 7. The germline gives CDR1 LGHDT, CDR2 YNNKEL (reference sequence). CDR3 length: 15 residues. CDR3 protein: CASSQGTGRGTEAFF. The DNA for the CDR3 is TGTGCCAGCAGCCAGGGGACAGGTAGAGGCACTGAAGCTTTCTTT.

The chain links TRBV20-1 to TRBJ2-3, with unresolved D. CDR3 length: 11 residues. Per the germline V gene, CDR1 is DFQATT and CDR2 is SNEGSKA (reference sequence). The V end was cut by 3 bases, the J end by 5 bases, with 6 bases between. The CDR3 sequence: CSASVLDTQYF. The CDR3 DNA is TGCAGTGCTAGTGTCTTAGATACGCAGTATTTT.

V gene TRBV12-5 combines with J gene TRBJ2-2; a weak D match, TRBD1 (5 bases). V shed 0 bases and J shed 2 bases, with 10 bases lying between them. Looked up from germline, CDR1 is LGHNT and CDR2 is FRNRAP. The CDR3 runs to 16 residues. The CDR3 coding sequence is TGTGCTAGTGGTTTGGTGGCAGGGCGTAACACCGGGGAGCTGTTTTTT. Its translation is CASGLVAGRNTGELFF.

The chain has TRBV6-5 and TRBJ1-1; tentatively, D is TRBD1 (5 bases). The germline V gene encodes CDR1 MNHEY and CDR2 SVGAGI. V lost 7 bases, J lost 10 bases, and 22 bases lay in between. The CDR3 is 14 residues long. The CDR3 bases are TGTGCCAGCACTAGGGACCCCTTAAGCGGGAGAGCTTTCTTT. It is translated as CASTRDPLSGRAFF.

The chain combines TRBV13 with TRBJ2-1; the match to TRBD2 covers 9 bases. V shed 5 bases and J 4 bases; nucleotides not matched to a gene: 12. Germline V gives CDR1 PRHDT, CDR2 FYEKMQ (reference sequence). The CDR3 loop spans 17 amino acids. CDR3 protein: CASSNRGLAGSYNEQFF. The CDR3 DNA reads TGTGCCAGCAGCAACAGAGGGCTAGCGGGGAGTTACAATGAGCAGTTCTTC.

The rearrangement uses TRBV28 and TRBJ2-3, with 9 bases lining up with TRBD1. Germline V gene sequence: CDR1 MDHEN, CDR2 SYDVKM. V shed 3 bases and J 2 bases; nucleotides not matched to a gene: 9. The CDR3 loop spans 17 amino acids. The CDR3 DNA sequence: TGTGCCAGCAGTTTTTTACGGGACAGGGCGTTCACAGATACGCAGTATTTT. It translates to CASSFLRDRAFTDTQYF.

This chain connects TRBV4-1 to TRBJ1-3; 7 positions match TRBD1. From germline, CDR1 is MGHRA and CDR2 YSYEKL. The CDR3 spans 15 residues. V trimming: 2 bases; J trimming: 0 bases; junction bases outside the gene matches: 1. The CDR3 nucleotides are TGCGCCAGCAGCCAAACAGGGGTCTCTGGAAACACCATATATTTT. Its protein product is CASSQTGVSGNTIYF.

The rearrangement links TRBV7-9 to TRBJ1-2, with D possibly TRBD1 on 5 matching bases. Germline V gives CDR1 SEHNR, CDR2 FQNEAQ (reference sequence). The V and J ends lost 2 bases and 4 bases respectively, with 14 bases between them. This CDR3 comprises 15 residues. CDR3: CASSLRLTGAYGYTF. The CDR3 nucleotides read TGTGCCAGCAGCTTAAGATTAACAGGCGCCTATGGCTACACCTTC.

The rearrangement links TRBV29-1 to TRBJ1-1; tentative D call: TRBD1 (6 bases). Germline-derived CDR1 and CDR2 are SQVTM and ANQGSEA. Trimming removed 4 bases at V and 6 bases at J, with 18 bases between. The CDR3 runs to 14 residues. CDR3 DNA sequence: TGCAGCGTTGGACAGGTCAAAATAGACCCTGAAGCTTTCTTT. This translates into CSVGQVKIDPEAFF.

This chain links TRBV2 with TRBJ2-2; the D gene is possibly TRBD2 (7 bases). CDR3 size: 13 residues. Germline CDR1 SNHLY, CDR2 FYNNEI. V was trimmed by 8 bases and J by 2 bases, leaving 9 bases between them. CDR3 residues: CASGGANTGELFF. CDR3 DNA sequence: TGTGCCAGCGGGGGGGCCAACACCGGGGAGCTGTTTTTT.

The J gene is TRBJ2-3, the V gene TRBV19, with TRBD2 matching 9 bases. Germline CDR1 and CDR2: LNHDA and SQIVND (reference sequence). The CDR3 covers 13 residues. The J segment lost 4 bases and the V segment lost 8 bases, leaving 4 bases of the junction unmatched. The chain's CDR3 is CASGAGGPDTQYF. The DNA for the CDR3 is TGTGCCAGTGGGGCGGGGGGGCCAGATACGCAGTATTTT.

This clone has a count of ten or more. The gene calls are TRBV9 and TRBJ1-5; no definite D call. Germline CDR1 is SGDLS and CDR2 is YYNGEE. The CDR3 runs to 14 residues. V lost 3 bases to trimming and J lost 3 bases, with 10 bases between them. The CDR3 DNA reads as TGTGCCAGCAGCGGAGGGCCAAACAATCAGCCCCAGCATTTT. Translation: CASSGGPNNQPQHF.

The V gene is TRBV18, the J gene TRBJ1-1, with a possible D match to TRBD1 (5 bases). V was clipped by 3 bases and J by 1 base, with 9 bases between them. Germline V gene data show CDR1 as KGHSH and CDR2 as LQKENI. CDR3 length: 14 amino acids. This CDR3 reads CASSPYTGNTEAFF. The CDR3 bases are TGTGCCAGCTCACCCTACACAGGGAACACTGAAGCTTTCTTT.

V usage is TRBV3-1 (or the pseudogene TRBV3-2) and J usage is TRBJ2-2; no reliable D call. This CDR3 has 19 residues. Trimming took 1 base from V and 6 from J, leaving 24 bases between them. Germline V gene lookup returns CDR1 LGHDT and CDR2 YNNKEL (reference sequence). The CDR3 loop is CASSQGCRGTYWVAGELFF. DNA for the CDR3: TGTGCCAGCAGCCAAGGGTGTAGAGGAACCTACTGGGTGGCCGGGGAGCTGTTTTTT.

The chain links TRBV5-1 to TRBJ2-5, with TRBD1 matching over 7 bases. CDR1 and CDR2 (germline): SGHRS, YFSETQ. V was pared by 4 bases and J by 2 bases, with 5 bases of the junction left unmatched. The CDR3 loop spans 14 amino acids. DNA for the CDR3: TGCGCCAGCAGCCCAGCGACAGGGCAAGAGACCCAGTACTTC. It yields the protein CASSPATGQETQYF.

The chain employs TRBV24-1 and TRBJ2-2; D is possibly TRBD1 (7 bases). V was clipped by 0 bases and J by 5 bases, with 21 bases between them. The CDR3 spans 19 residues. Germline CDR1 and CDR2: KGHDR and SFDVKD. CDR3 sequence: CATSDLPRTGGGGTGELFF. CDR3 coding DNA: TGTGCCACCAGTGATTTGCCCCGGACAGGAGGAGGAGGGACCGGGGAGCTGTTTTTT.

V is TRBV24-1 and J is TRBJ2-5, with 10 bases fitting TRBD2. The CDR3 contains 14 residues. Losses at the gene ends were 5 bases for V and 5 bases for J; bases not matched to a gene: 4. Germline lookup yields CDR1 KGHDR and CDR2 SFDVKD. The CDR3 nucleotides are TGTGCCACCAGTGTAGGTAGCGGGAGGGAGACCCAGTACTTC. Translated, it gives CATSVGSGRETQYF.

This clone was seen only a few times. CDR3 coding DNA: TGTGCCAGTAGGCCGGGACAGGGGGACTACGAGCAGTACTTC. Its protein is CASRPGQGDYEQYF. The V call is TRBV19, the J call TRBJ2-7, with 11 nucleotides matching TRBD1. The V gene's germline CDR1 is LNHDA and CDR2 SQIVND (reference sequence). The trim removed 6 bases at V and 3 bases at J, leaving 4 bases unmatched. The CDR3 is 14 residues long.

The J gene is TRBJ2-5, the V gene TRBV2; D perhaps matches TRBD1 (6 bases). The germline V gene has CDR1 SNHLY and CDR2 FYNNEI. The CDR3 is 13 amino acids. The V gene lost 5 bases and the J gene lost 4 bases, with 11 bases spanning the gap. In DNA, the CDR3 is TGTGCCAGCAGTCAGGGGCTTCGAGAGACCCAGTACTTC. Translating gives CASSQGLRETQYF. The full variable domain, its missing parts supplied by reference TRBV2 and TRBJ2-5, is EPEVTQTPSHQVTQMGQEVILRCVPISNHLYFYWYRQILGQKVEFLVSFYNNEISEKSEIFDDQFSVERPDGSNFTLKIRSTKLEDSAMYFCASSQGLRETQYFGPGTRLLVL.